The rows below give T cell receptor beta chains drawn from one sample of a study of T cell responses to AZD1222 COVID-19 vaccine. Sequencing was performed with immunoSEQ multiplex PCR; in TCRdb, only in-frame clones are kept and a portion is missing. Of fewer than 150,000 clones detected, over 75% appear once; the ten largest clones hold 5% to 7%. This sample comprised peripheral blood, obtained 28 days after the second AZD1222 dose. These receptors all stem from an adult who received the AZD1222 COVID-19 vaccine. Both conserved end residues are part of each CDR3. D genes are given only for firm matches. Where a row states a size, it is once, few, many or the class of an expanded clone; other rows omit it.

J gene	V gene	D gene	clone size	CDR3 DNA	CDR3 protein
TRBJ2-2	TRBV5-1	TRBD2	-	TGCGCCAGCAGCTTGCGAGCGGGAGGCATTTCGAACACCGGGGAGCTGTTTTTT	CASSLRAGGISNTGELFF
TRBJ2-7	TRBV28	-	-	TGTGCCAGCAGTTTTAGTTGGCAGGGGAGCTCCTACGAGCAGTACTTC	CASSFSWQGSSYEQYF
TRBJ1-4	TRBV11-2	-	-	TGTGCCAGCAGGGCCGGGACCCAGGGGAGAAAACTGTTTTTT	CASRAGTQGRKLFF
TRBJ1-6	TRBV19	-	-	TGTGCCAGTATGAGCAGGGGAAATTCACCCCTCCACTTT	CASMSRGNSPLHF
TRBJ1-6	TRBV30	-	once	TGTGCCTGGAGTGTCCAGGAATCACCCCTCCACTTT	CAWSVQESPLHF
TRBJ1-2	TRBV3-1/TRBV3-2	-	-	TGTGCCAGCAGTCATCAGGGTTCTGGCTACACCTTC	CASSHQGSGYTF
TRBJ1-2	TRBV5-4	-	-	TGTGCCAGCAGCTCGGCGGGAGGGGTCCGCGGCTACACCTTC	CASSSAGGVRGYTF
TRBJ2-7	TRBV27	-	-	TGTGCCAGCAGTTTGACCGGCTGGAGTATCTACGAGCAGTACTTC	CASSLTGWSIYEQYF
TRBJ1-5	TRBV7-9	-	-	TGTGCCAGCAGCTTAATGGCCCAAGAGGAGCCCCAGCATTTT	CASSLMAQEEPQHF
TRBJ1-6	TRBV2	TRBD1	-	TGTGCCAGCAGTGAAGGGGGACAGTATTCACCCCTCCACTTT	CASSEGGQYSPLHF
TRBJ2-2	TRBV29-1	-	few	TGCAGCTACCGCGGGACTTTAAACACCGGGGAGCTGTTTTTT	CSYRGTLNTGELFF
TRBJ2-7	TRBV19	TRBD2	-	TGTGCCAGTAGTCTCAGGACTAGCGGGACCTACGAGCAGTACTTC	CASSLRTSGTYEQYF
TRBJ2-1	TRBV29-1	-	once	TGCAGCGTGGACACCGGGTACAATGAGCAGTTCTTC	CSVDTGYNEQFF
TRBJ1-2	TRBV19	-	-	TGTGCCAGTAGTATCTCCCTGCACGAGGGATCTAACTATGGCTACACCTTC	CASSISLHEGSNYGYTF
TRBJ1-2	TRBV28	TRBD1	-	TGTGCCAGCAGTCCCGGGACAGCACACGGATACTATGGCTACACCTTC	CASSPGTAHGYYGYTF
TRBJ1-6	TRBV3-1/TRBV3-2	-	-	TGTGCCAGCAGCCAAGAAAGTTCACCCCTCCACTTT	CASSQESSPLHF
TRBJ1-2	TRBV6-5	-	-	TGTGCCAGCAGTCTTAGGGGAGAGGGTGCCGGCTACACCTTC	CASSLRGEGAGYTF
TRBJ1-5	TRBV7-2	-	once	TGTGCCAGCCGTCAGGGTGATCAGCCCCAGCATTTT	CASRQGDQPQHF
TRBJ1-6	TRBV4-1	-	-	TGCGCCAGCAGCCAACCCACAAGGGGCCGAAATTCACCCCTCCACTTT	CASSQPTRGRNSPLHF
TRBJ2-3	TRBV4-2	-	-	TGTGCCAGCAGCCAAGCGGGACCGGGATCTCCCACAGATACGCAGTATTTT	CASSQAGPGSPTDTQYF
TRBJ2-1	TRBV19	-	-	TGTGCCGGCTACAATGAGCAGTTCTTC	CAGYNEQFF
TRBJ1-2	TRBV27	-	-	TGTGCCAGCAGTTTGGCCGCAGGACTTTATGGCTACACCTTC	CASSLAAGLYGYTF
TRBJ1-4	TRBV3-1/TRBV3-2	-	-	TGTGCCAGCAGCCAGAGTTACATCGGCGGTGAAAAACTGTTTTTT	CASSQSYIGGEKLFF
TRBJ2-5	TRBV15	TRBD1	-	TGTGCCACCAGCAGTGGACAGGGGTCGGAGACCCAGTACTTC	CATSSGQGSETQYF
TRBJ1-5	TRBV18	-	-	TGTGCCAGCTCACCACAGGGAAATCAGCCCCAGCATTTT	CASSPQGNQPQHF
TRBJ1-2	TRBV5-4	-	once	TGTGCCAGCAGCTTGTGGCAGGGACTCTATGGCTACACCTTC	CASSLWQGLYGYTF
TRBJ2-5	TRBV7-3	TRBD2	few	TGTGCCAGCAGCTCGGGACTAGCGGGGGGCCAAGAGACCCAGTACTTC	CASSSGLAGGQETQYF
TRBJ2-7	TRBV28	TRBD1	-	TGTGCCAGCAGTTTGACAGGGGATACCTACGAGCAGTACTTC	CASSLTGDTYEQYF
TRBJ1-1	TRBV6-4	TRBD1	-	TGTGCCAGCAGAGGGACAGATATGAACACTGAAGCTTTCTTT	CASRGTDMNTEAFF
TRBJ1-2	TRBV20-1	-	-	TGCAGTGCTCCTCAGGGAGGTGGCTACACCTTC	CSAPQGGGYTF
TRBJ1-1	TRBV6-5	-	-	TGTGCCAGCAGCCCGGAGGGGAACACTGAAGCTTTCTTT	CASSPEGNTEAFF
TRBJ2-7	TRBV5-1	TRBD2	-	TGCGCCAGCAGCTTAGGTTCTAGCGGAAGCCACTACGAGCAGTACTTC	CASSLGSSGSHYEQYF
TRBJ1-6	TRBV30	-	-	TGTGCCTGGGGCCCCGGGACCCCGAGCTCCTATAATTCACCCCTCCACTTT	CAWGPGTPSSYNSPLHF
TRBJ1-2	TRBV2	TRBD1	few	TGTGCCAGCAGTGGTTGGGACAGGGCTAACTATGGCTACACCTTC	CASSGWDRANYGYTF
TRBJ2-2	TRBV2	TRBD2	-	TGTGCCAGCAGTGGTCGGGAGGGTAGGGCCGGGGAGCTGTTTTTT	CASSGREGRAGELFF
TRBJ2-1	TRBV27	TRBD2	-	TGTGCCAGCAGTTTATATATTAGCGGGAGCTCCTACAATGAGCAGTTCTTC	CASSLYISGSSYNEQFF
TRBJ1-4	TRBV29-1	-	-	TGCAGCGGGAAACAGGGACTTGGAGATGAAAAACTGTTTTTT	CSGKQGLGDEKLFF
TRBJ1-2	TRBV12-3/TRBV12-4	-	-	TGTGCCAGCAGTTCCGGTCCATCCGCCGGCTACACCTTC	CASSSGPSAGYTF
TRBJ1-2	TRBV5-1	TRBD1	few	TGCGCCAGCAGCGGGGGACAGGGTTCCTATGGCTACACCTTC	CASSGGQGSYGYTF
TRBJ2-2	TRBV5-1	TRBD2	-	TGCGCCAGCAGCGAGGGACTAGCGGGCAACACCGGGGAGCTGTTTTTT	CASSEGLAGNTGELFF
TRBJ1-4	TRBV3-1/TRBV3-2	TRBD1	-	TGTGCCAGCAGCCAAGTACAGGGGGCGGGAAAACTGTTTTTT	CASSQVQGAGKLFF
TRBJ2-3	TRBV27	TRBD2	-	TGTGCCAGCAGAAGGACTAGCGGGAGGGTTCGAGATACGCAGTATTTT	CASRRTSGRVRDTQYF
TRBJ2-7	TRBV5-1	TRBD1	-	TGCGCCAGCAGCTTGCAAACCGGGACAGGTCGCTCCTACGAGCAGTACTTC	CASSLQTGTGRSYEQYF
TRBJ1-3	TRBV5-8	TRBD1	-	TGTGCCAGCAGCTCCCGGGGACAGGGCGGAAACACCATATATTTT	CASSSRGQGGNTIYF
TRBJ2-2	TRBV28	-	few	TGTGCCAGCACCGACGAAGAAGGGAGGTACGACACCGGGGAGCTGTTTTTT	CASTDEEGRYDTGELFF
TRBJ1-4	TRBV18	TRBD1	-	TGTGCCAGCTCTCACGACAGGGCAACTAATGAAAAACTGTTTTTT	CASSHDRATNEKLFF
TRBJ2-1	TRBV19	-	few	TGTGCCAGTATTTCGGTTAGCCGGGAGCAGTTCTTC	CASISVSREQFF
TRBJ2-3	TRBV28	TRBD2	-	TGTGCCAGCAGTCACCGCCGGGCGGGAGGGTTAGATACGCAGTATTTT	CASSHRRAGGLDTQYF
TRBJ2-1	TRBV11-3	TRBD2	once	TGTGCCAGCAGCACTAGCGGGGCTATTAATGAGCAGTTCTTC	CASSTSGAINEQFF
TRBJ1-1	TRBV19	-	-	TGTGCCAGTAGTTTTGAGGGCACTGAAGCTTTCTTT	CASSFEGTEAFF
TRBJ2-7	TRBV6-2/TRBV6-3	-	few	TGTGCCAGCAGTCCCCGGGGGACAGTCCCTTGGGAGCAGTACTTC	CASSPRGTVPWEQYF
TRBJ1-4	TRBV6-5	-	-	TGTGCCAGCAGTTTCGACGGAACAACTAATGAAAAACTGTTTTTT	CASSFDGTTNEKLFF
TRBJ1-5	TRBV19	-	-	TGTGCCAGTAGTACACAGGGCCTTCGGGGACCCCAGCATTTT	CASSTQGLRGPQHF